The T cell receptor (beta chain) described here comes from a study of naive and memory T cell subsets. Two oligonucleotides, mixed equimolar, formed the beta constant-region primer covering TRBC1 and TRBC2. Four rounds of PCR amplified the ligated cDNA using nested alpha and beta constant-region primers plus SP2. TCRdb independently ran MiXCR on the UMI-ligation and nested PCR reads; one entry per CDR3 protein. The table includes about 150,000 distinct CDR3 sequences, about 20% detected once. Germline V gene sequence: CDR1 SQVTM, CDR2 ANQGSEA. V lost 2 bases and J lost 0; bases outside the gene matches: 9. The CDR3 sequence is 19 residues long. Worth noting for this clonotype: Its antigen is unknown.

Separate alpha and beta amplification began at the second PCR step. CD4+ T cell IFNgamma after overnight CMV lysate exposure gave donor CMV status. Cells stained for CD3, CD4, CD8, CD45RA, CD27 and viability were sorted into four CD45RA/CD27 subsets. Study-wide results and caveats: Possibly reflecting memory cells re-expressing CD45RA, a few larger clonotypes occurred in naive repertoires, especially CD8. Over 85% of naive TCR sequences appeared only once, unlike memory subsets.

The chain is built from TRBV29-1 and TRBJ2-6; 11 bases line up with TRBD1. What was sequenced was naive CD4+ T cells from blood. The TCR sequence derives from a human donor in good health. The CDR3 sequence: CSVESWDRGFFSGANVLTF. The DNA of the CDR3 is TGCAGCGTTGAATCCTGGGACAGGGGGTTTTTCTCTGGGGCCAACGTCCTGACTTTC. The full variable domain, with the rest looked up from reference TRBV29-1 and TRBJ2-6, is SAVISQKPSRDICQRGTSLTIQCQVDSQVTMMFWYRQQPGQSLTLIATANQGSEATYESGFVIDKFPISRPNLTFSTLTVSNMSPEDSSIYLCSVESWDRGFFSGANVLTFGAGSRLTVL.